These T cell receptor beta chains were read from a single sample in a study of shared clonotypes between healthy human individuals. The data were produced by immunoSEQ multiplex PCR, yet TCRdb's version contains in-frame clones alone and is incomplete. The profile covers 850,000 to 1,200,000 clones, with approximately 76% appearing a single time and roughly 1.4% taken by the ten largest. The sample taken for sequencing was memory CD4+ T cells sorted from blood. These receptor sequences come from a man younger than 30 in good health. Both conserved end residues are part of each CDR3. Each record gives: CDR3 length, V gene, CDR3 protein.

length: 16
V: TRBV6-6
CDR3: CASRKGQGPSNEKLFF

length: 13
V: TRBV28
CDR3: CASSPGLRSQAFF

length: 15
V: TRBV2
CDR3: CASSGNSGGWDEQFF

length: 13
V: TRBV7-2
CDR3: CASSSTGTQPQHF

length: 14
V: TRBV19
CDR3: CASTQKQGAAPLHF

length: 19
V: TRBV4-1
CDR3: CASSQARLAGPRYQETQYF

length: 13
V: TRBV6-6
CDR3: CASLAHSNQPQHF

length: 14
V: TRBV5-1
CDR3: CASSLGNTEETQYF

length: 17
V: TRBV18
CDR3: CASSPSGRGSNTGELFF

length: 13
V: TRBV27
CDR3: CASSLYGYYEQYF

length: 10
V: TRBV6-1
CDR3: CASGWSEQAF

length: 16
V: TRBV7-9
CDR3: CASSRELTGEIAEAFF

length: 15
V: TRBV19
CDR3: CASTEAGGRTGELFF

length: 13
V: TRBV7-2
CDR3: CASSPRDNQPQHF

length: 15
V: TRBV7-6
CDR3: CASSLAPSGANVLTF

length: 15
V: TRBV5-6
CDR3: CASSPDRGLTNEQFF

length: 13
V: TRBV28
CDR3: CASRQQDYQPQHF

length: 13
V: TRBV6-4
CDR3: CAWGGTVHNEQFF

length: 16
V: TRBV6-5
CDR3: CASSYSSDKGSYTLHF

length: 17
V: TRBV9
CDR3: CASSVESGRGGGNTIYF

length: 15
V: TRBV18
CDR3: CASSGRDSPSNEQFF

length: 15
V: TRBV5-1
CDR3: CASSGLTGGGNEQYF

length: 14
V: TRBV30
CDR3: CAWATGFKGQPQHF